This entry is about one T cell receptor beta chain. The data were obtained in a study of blood T cell repertoires in COVID-19. Study-wide background: The United States, Italy and Spain supplied acute and convalescent COVID-19 samples. Sources were T cells, B-cell-depleted T cells, or PBMCs; the material itself was cDNA or gDNA.

The germline V gene has CDR1 MNHEY and CDR2 SVGEGT. Trimming cost V 6 bases and J 7 bases, with 11 bases left between them. CDR3 length: 12 amino acids. How the authors handled the data: Amplification with reference gene primers provided the estimates of nucleated cell counts. Clones were read by immunoSEQ multiplex PCR, and TCRdb kept only the in-frame ones, dropping some. V and J calls and clone size are given by that table; D and trimming were obtained from the DNA. Here the sample spans 150,000 to 200,000 clones, 65% to 85% being singletons. The TCR was taken from an elderly woman with active or convalescent COVID-19. The chain has TRBV6-2 or TRBV6-3 and TRBJ2-3, with D maybe TRBD2 (6 bases). The sample comprised peripheral blood. The CDR3 DNA sequence: TGTGCCAGCAGCAAGGGACTTTATACGCAGTATTTT. Translating gives CASSKGLYTQYF.